The 12 T cell receptor beta chains given below trace back to one sample, sequenced in a study of T-cell memory formation after mild COVID-19. In TCRdb, the 5' RACE reads were re-called with MiXCR into one record per CDR3 protein. The data contain approximately 260,000 distinct CDR3 sequences, 16% of them singletons. Sequencing was performed on PBMCs or a T cell subset sorted from them (not recorded which). The receptors originated from a man younger than 30 who had mild COVID-19 (a few samples of this study predate the infection). Cell type and time point are not known.

There are a few counts of this clonotype. The CDR3 bases are TGTGCCATCTATTCAGGGAATTGGGGCACAGATACGCAGTATTTT. It yields the protein CAIYSGNWGTDTQYF. The chain recombines TRBV10-3 with TRBJ2-3, with D perhaps TRBD1 (5 bases). CDR1 and CDR2 (germline): ENHRY, SYGVKD. V shed 8 bases and J shed 1 base, with 16 bases lying between them. The CDR3 covers 15 residues.

This clonotype was seen more than once but under ten times. V gene TRBV7-9 combines with J gene TRBJ1-2; TRBD1 agrees at 8 bases. CDR1 SEHNR and CDR2 FQNEAQ come from the germline V gene (reference sequence). This CDR3 has 15 amino acids. The J segment lost 3 bases and the V segment lost 2 bases, leaving 5 bases of the junction unmatched. The CDR3 here is CASSLRQGRDYGYTF. DNA for the CDR3: TGTGCCAGCAGCTTACGACAGGGGAGGGACTATGGCTACACCTTC.

This clonotype was counted many times. A much larger clone sits a single nucleotide away, making a read error possible. The chain is built from TRBV7-9 and TRBJ2-3, with D tentatively TRBD1 or TRBD2 (5 bases each). CDR3 length: 13 amino acids. Per the germline V gene, CDR1 is SEHNR and CDR2 is FQNEAQ (reference sequence). V was clipped by 5 bases and J by 1 base, with 7 bases between them. The CDR3 DNA sequence: TGTGCCAGCAGCGTGGGGGGCACAGATACGCAGTATTTT. The encoded protein is CASSVGGTDTQYF. The whole variable domain, filled in from reference TRBV7-9 and TRBJ2-3, reads DTGVSQNPRHKITKRGQNVTFRCDPISEHNRLYWYRQTLGQGPEFLTYFQNEAQLEKSRLLSDRFSAERPKGSFSTLEIQRTEQGDSAMYLCASSVGGTDTQYFGPGTRLTVL.

CDR3 sequence: CASSYWAGRPTEAFF. CDR3 DNA: TGTGCCAGCAGTTACTGGGCGGGCAGGCCCACTGAAGCTTTCTTT. V usage is TRBV6-2 or TRBV6-3 and J usage is TRBJ1-1; no reliable D call. The CDR3 is 15 amino acids. V was trimmed by 1 base and J by 4 bases, leaving 13 bases between them. Germline CDR1 is MNHEY and CDR2 is SVGEGT.

CDR3 sequence (DNA): TGCGCCAGCAGCTTACAAGGTCGACAGGGACCAGATACGCAGTATTTT. Protein sequence: CASSLQGRQGPDTQYF. The chain links TRBV5-1 to TRBJ2-3, with 7 bases aligning to TRBD1. The CDR3 extends over 16 amino acids. Looked up from germline, CDR1 is SGHRS and CDR2 is YFSETQ. After removal of 2 bases from V and 4 bases from J, the junction contained 10 bases not matched to a gene.

This clonotype showed up just a few times. V usage is TRBV6-5 and J usage is TRBJ2-1; the D is unclear. The germline V gene encodes CDR1 MNHEY and CDR2 SVGAGI. Between the trimmed V and J ends, which lost 5 bases and 0 bases, there was a span of 11 bases. The CDR3 length is 15 residues. The DNA for the CDR3 is TGTGCCAGCAGTACAAACCCGGGCTCCTACAATGAGCAGTTCTTC. Translated, it gives CASSTNPGSYNEQFF.

In this sample, this clonotype turned up a few times. The chain has TRBV2 and TRBJ2-7, with D tentatively TRBD1 (6 bases). Trimming shortened V by 6 bases and J by 6 bases, and 15 bases separated the two germline ends. The germline V gene has CDR1 SNHLY and CDR2 FYNNEI. The CDR3 totals 13 residues. The DNA for the CDR3 is TGTGCCAGCAGCGCGAATGGCAGGGGCGAGCAGTACTTC. This sequence encodes CASSANGRGEQYF.

J is TRBJ1-1 and V is TRBV10-2; TRBD1 might be the D (6 bases). CDR1 WSHSY and CDR2 SAAADI come from the germline V gene. V lost 8 bases and J 1 base, leaving 8 bases between the germline ends. The CDR3 consists of 12 residues. CDR3 amino acids: CASQTGNTEAFF. The CDR3 DNA follows: TGCGCCAGCCAGACAGGGAACACTGAAGCTTTCTTT.

This clonotype was picked up a small number of times. This chain connects TRBV7-8 to TRBJ2-7, with D perhaps TRBD2 (6 bases). The V end was cut by 3 bases, the J end by 2 bases, with 11 bases between. The CDR3 spans 14 residues. CDR1 SGHVS and CDR2 FQNEAQ come from the germline V gene. The CDR3 coding sequence is TGTGCCAGCAGCTTCCGACTAGGAGCCTACGAGCAGTACGTC. Residues: CASSFRLGAYEQYV.

The genes are TRBV12-3 or TRBV12-4 and TRBJ2-1, with TRBD2 as a possible D gene (6 bases). The CDR3 consists of 15 residues. With 5 bases removed from V and 4 bases from J, the gap between germline ends came to 15 bases. The CDR3 loop is CASSILGGDYNEQFF. CDR3 sequence (DNA): TGTGCCAGCAGTATCCTCGGAGGGGATTACAATGAGCAGTTCTTC.

In this sample, this clonotype turned up a few times. The genes are TRBV3-1 and TRBJ2-1; no clear D. Germline loops: CDR1 LGHDT, CDR2 YNNKEL (reference sequence). Trimming cost V 0 bases and J 9 bases, with 6 bases left between them. The CDR3 runs 12 residues. The CDR3 region has the DNA TGTGCCAGCAGCCAAGAGGTCGGTGAGCAGTTCTTC. This sequence encodes CASSQEVGEQFF.

This clonotype was detected only a few times. This chain joins TRBV11-3 and TRBJ2-7; 12 bases are a match to TRBD1. Germline-derived CDR1 and CDR2 are SGHNT and YENEEA. V shed 3 bases, J shed 4 bases, and the junction held 4 bases outside the gene matches. The CDR3 spans 15 residues. CDR3 DNA sequence: TGTGCCAGCAGCTTCTCGGGACAGGGGGCATACGAGCAGTACTTC. This translates into CASSFSGQGAYEQYF.